This T cell receptor beta chain was sequenced for a study of cytotoxic CD8 clonotypes in ibrutinib-treated CLL. Study summary: Recorded responses included around 24 partial and 2 complete; following median around 73 months, approximately 15 stayed remitted and around 12 progressed. Study conclusions and caveats: Public clonotypes occurred uncommonly; on treatment, they contracted or remained stable.

The data were produced by immunoSEQ multiplex PCR, yet TCRdb's version contains in-frame clones alone and is incomplete. The repertoire has some 140,000 clones, 79% of them found once; the top ten carry around 13%. Concerning this clone itself: Antigen unknown.

Cryopreserved PBMCs supplied 2 to 2.5 micrograms of genomic DNA for TCR beta libraries. Trimming cost V 5 bases and J 5 bases; bases outside gene matches: 6. There are 15 residues in the CDR3. In germline, CDR1 is SGHVS, CDR2 FQNEAQ. This receptor was identified in a human donor with chronic lymphocytic leukemia. The chain has TRBV7-8 and TRBJ2-5, with 12 positions matching TRBD2. The starting material was PBMCs, obtained after 12 months of ibrutinib treatment. CDR3: CASSLLAGGWETQYF. Written as DNA, the CDR3 is TGTGCCAGCAGCCTGCTAGCGGGAGGGTGGGAGACCCAGTACTTC.